What follows are 19 T cell receptor beta chains derived from one specimen sequenced in a study of cytomegalovirus exposure and HLA in healthy donors. PCR employed 60 Vbeta and 13 Jbeta primers. The table came from immunoSEQ multiplex PCR; TCRdb's copy has only in-frame clones and leaves some out. Of approximately 220,000 clones in the sample, roughly 80% were seen once. Sequencing input: PBMCs. All receptors come from a man between 40 and 49 years old in good health and CMV-seronegative.

The V gene is TRBV19, the J gene TRBJ1-1; 7 bases fit TRBD1. The CDR3 length is 14 residues. Germline CDR1 and CDR2: LNHDA and SQIVND (reference sequence). Losses at the gene ends were 4 bases for V and 4 bases for J; bases not matched to a gene: 6. CDR3 DNA: TGTGCCAGTAGTAGCCTCAGGGGGAGCACTGAAGCTTTCTTT. This translates into CASSSLRGSTEAFF.

This clone occurred once. This chain joins TRBV19 and TRBJ1-4; no clear D gene. The CDR3 runs to 14 residues. The germline V and J ends were trimmed by 2 bases and 4 bases, with 8 bases remaining between them. The germline V gene encodes CDR1 LNHDA and CDR2 SQIVND (reference sequence). CDR3 in DNA: TGTGCCAGTAGTATAACCCGGAGTAATGAAAAACTGTTTTTT. Its protein product is CASSITRSNEKLFF.

The chain joins TRBV27 to TRBJ1-2; D is perhaps TRBD1 (5 bases). This CDR3 is built from 14 residues. The germline V and J ends were trimmed by 4 bases and 4 bases, with 13 bases remaining between them. Germline V gene lookup returns CDR1 MNHEY and CDR2 SMNVEV (reference sequence). Written as DNA, the CDR3 is TGTGCCAGCAGTTGGGGACGGGGAGGCTATGGCTACACCTTC. Amino acids: CASSWGRGGYGYTF.

The V and J genes are TRBV6-5 and TRBJ1-2, with unresolved D. Between the trimmed V and J ends, which lost 6 bases and 5 bases, there was a span of 13 bases. CDR3 length: 13 residues. Germline V gene lookup returns CDR1 MNHEY and CDR2 SVGAGI. This CDR3 reads CASSSVPTYGYTF. CDR3 in DNA: TGTGCCAGCAGCTCCGTCCCGACATATGGCTACACCTTC.

This chain links TRBV9 with TRBJ2-1; D unclear. The CDR3 runs 14 residues. Germline V gene lookup returns CDR1 SGDLS and CDR2 YYNGEE. Trimming cost V 0 bases and J 4 bases, with 8 bases left between them. CDR3 loop: CASSVDSPYNEQFF. In nucleotides, the CDR3 is TGTGCCAGCAGCGTAGACTCCCCATACAATGAGCAGTTCTTC.

The count of this clone is one. This rearrangement joins TRBV6-5 to TRBJ2-1; 9 bases are a match to TRBD1. The V gene end was trimmed by 5 bases and the J gene end by 4 bases; junction bases not matched to a gene: 6. The CDR3 covers 15 residues. Germline V gives CDR1 MNHEY, CDR2 SVGAGI. The DNA of the CDR3 is TGTGCCAGCAGTGCCGGGACAGGGACATACAATGAGCAGTTCTTC. Amino acid sequence: CASSAGTGTYNEQFF.

CDR3 region: CASSLEGIGYEQYF. The DNA for the CDR3 is TGTGCCAGCAGTTTGGAGGGCATCGGCTACGAGCAGTACTTC. The chain employs TRBV28 and TRBJ2-7; D is perhaps TRBD2 (6 bases). V was clipped by 3 bases and J by 3 bases, with 12 bases between them. CDR1 and CDR2 from the germline V gene are MDHEN and SYDVKM. The CDR3 loop spans 14 amino acids.

The DNA for the CDR3 is TGTGCCAGCAGCCCCGGGACTAGCGGACACAATGAGCAGTTCTTC. Translated: CASSPGTSGHNEQFF. The V gene is TRBV27, the J gene TRBJ2-1, with 11 nucleotides matching TRBD2. The V gene's germline CDR1 is MNHEY and CDR2 SMNVEV (reference sequence). The CDR3 has 15 residues. J was trimmed by 5 bases and V by 6 bases; bases with no gene match: 6.

This clone has only one observation. The CDR3 DNA reads TGCGCCAGCAGCCAAGAAGGAGGAGACGGACCCTATGGCTACACCTTC. It yields the protein CASSQEGGDGPYGYTF. V and J are TRBV4-1 and TRBJ1-2, with D hard to call. Trimming stripped 0 bases from V and 4 bases from J, with 15 bases between. CDR3 length: 16 residues. Germline V lookup: CDR1 MGHRA, CDR2 YSYEKL.

The genes are TRBV6-1 and TRBJ2-4; TRBD1 aligns across 7 bases. Germline lookup yields CDR1 MNHNS and CDR2 SASEGT. V was clipped by 7 bases and J by 1 base; unmatched bases: 7. The CDR3 spans 15 residues. The CDR3 region has the DNA TGTGCCAGCATGCCGGGACAGCTGGCCAAAAACATTCAGTACTTC. This gives the protein CASMPGQLAKNIQYF.

The chain combines TRBV4-1 with TRBJ2-7; possible D gene TRBD1, 5 bases. Germline CDR1 reads MGHRA; CDR2 reads YSYEKL. V was cut by 0 bases and J by 3 bases, with 12 bases left in between. The CDR3 is made up of 15 amino acids. For the CDR3, the DNA is TGCGCCAGCAGCCAAGATCTAGGGGATAGCTACGAGCAGTACTTC. As protein: CASSQDLGDSYEQYF.

V is TRBV5-1 and J is TRBJ2-3, with D perhaps matching TRBD1 (5 bases). Trimming left V 4 bases short and J 0 bases short, with 12 bases between. The CDR3 is 15 residues long. Per germline, CDR1 SGHRS and CDR2 YFSETQ. CDR3 in DNA: TGCGCCAGCAGCGTGGGGCACGGGAGCACAGATACGCAGTATTTT. It specifies CASSVGHGSTDTQYF. Drawing the rest from reference TRBV5-1 and TRBJ2-3, the complete variable domain is KAGVTQTPRYLIKTRGQQVTLSCSPISGHRSVSWYQQTPGQGLQFLFEYFSETQRNKGNFPGRFSGRQFSNSRSEMNVSTLELGDSALYLCASSVGHGSTDTQYFGPGTRLTVL.

The chain recombines TRBV10-3 with TRBJ2-7; TRBD1 aligns across 8 bases. This CDR3 region has 14 residues. V shed 2 bases, J shed 0 bases, and the junction held 0 bases outside the gene matches. Germline V gene sequence: CDR1 ENHRY, CDR2 SYGVKD. CDR3 residues: CAISEGQGSYEQYF. The CDR3 DNA follows: TGTGCCATCAGTGAGGGACAGGGCTCCTACGAGCAGTACTTC.

The chain couples TRBV10-3 to TRBJ1-5; unclear D gene. Germline CDR1 ENHRY, CDR2 SYGVKD. The CDR3 length is 13 residues. The V end was cut by 0 bases, the J end by 7 bases, with 7 bases between. As DNA, the CDR3 is TGTGCCATCAGTGAGTCAGAGGCACAGCCCCAGCATTTT. It translates to CAISESEAQPQHF.

V is TRBV10-1 and J is TRBJ2-5; TRBD2 agrees at 11 bases. Losses at the gene ends were 0 bases for V and 5 bases for J; bases not matched to a gene: 2. This CDR3 spans 15 amino acids. CDR1 and CDR2 from the germline V gene are WNHNN and SYGVQD (reference sequence). The DNA for the CDR3 is TGCGCCAGCAGTGAGTCGACTAGCGGGGTTGAGACCCAGTACTTC. Translating it yields CASSESTSGVETQYF.

The CDR3 DNA reads as TGTGCCAGCACCCCAGGACAGGGGGCGCAAGTCGTGGCTGAAGCTTTCTTT. Translated: CASTPGQGAQVVAEAFF. The chain uses TRBV5-4 and TRBJ1-1, with 11 bases aligning to TRBD1. Looked up from germline, CDR1 is SGHNT and CDR2 is YYREEE (reference sequence). Trimming at V came to 6 bases and at J to 6 bases, leaving 16 bases not matched to a gene. The CDR3 is 17 amino acids.

The chain combines TRBV5-1 with TRBJ2-3, with unresolved D. V lost 0 bases and J lost 2, with 13 bases in between. Per germline, CDR1 SGHRS and CDR2 YFSETQ. The CDR3 length is 16 residues. CDR3 protein: CASSLALGSPTDTQYF. In DNA form, the CDR3 reads TGCGCCAGCAGCTTGGCCTTAGGTAGCCCCACAGATACGCAGTATTTT.

The V gene is TRBV29-1, the J gene TRBJ2-3; D is unresolved. Germline V gene data show CDR1 as SQVTM and CDR2 as ANQGSEA. CDR3 length: 10 residues. V was trimmed by 4 bases and J by 4 bases, leaving 3 bases between them. CDR3 DNA: TGCAGCGTTGGGCCAGATACGCAGTATTTT. This codes for CSVGPDTQYF.

This chain uses TRBV28 with TRBJ2-2; D is possibly TRBD2 (6 bases). The V gene lost 5 bases and the J gene lost 7 bases, with 14 bases spanning the gap. The CDR3 covers 14 residues. Germline V CDR1 and CDR2: MDHEN, SYDVKM. The CDR3 region has the DNA TGTGCCAGCAGTACCGCGGGAACCTACGGGGAGCTGTTTTTT. This codes for CASSTAGTYGELFF.